This T cell receptor beta chain came from a study of T cells in tuberculosis. Sorting used thawed, overnight-rested PBMC stained with anti-CD3, a viability dye and GMM-loaded CD1B tetramer. The CD1B tetramers carried C32 glucose monomycolate purified from Rhodococcus equi. Chain pairing is unknown; alpha and beta were sequenced separately. Profiled with immunoSEQ multiplex PCR; TCRdb holds only in-frame clones, not every one. The profile shows nearly 60,000 clones, approximately 91% of them singletons. This CDR3 has 15 residues. CDR1 and CDR2 from the germline V gene are SGDLS and YYNGEE. V was shortened by 1 base and J by 6 bases, with 14 bases between the two germline ends.

The sequencing input was CD1b-GMM tetramer-negative cells sorted from PBMCs. The receptor comes from an adult woman with latent tuberculosis. The chain couples TRBV9 to TRBJ2-1; the D is unclear. Here the CDR3 DNA reads TGTGCCAGCAGCGTATCCCCTTCGACTGGCAATGAGCAGTTCTTC. It codes for CASSVSPSTGNEQFF.